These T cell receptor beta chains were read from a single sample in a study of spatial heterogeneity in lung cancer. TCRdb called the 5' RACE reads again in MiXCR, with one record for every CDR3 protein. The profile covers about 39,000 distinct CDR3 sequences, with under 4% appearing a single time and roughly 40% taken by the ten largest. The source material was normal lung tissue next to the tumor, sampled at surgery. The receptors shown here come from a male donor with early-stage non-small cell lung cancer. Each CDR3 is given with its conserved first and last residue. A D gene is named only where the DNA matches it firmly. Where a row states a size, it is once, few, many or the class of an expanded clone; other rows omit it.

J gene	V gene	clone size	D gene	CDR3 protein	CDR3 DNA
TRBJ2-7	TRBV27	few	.	CASSRSGTGTYEQYF	TGTGCCAGCAGTCGTTCCGGGACGGGAACCTACGAGCAGTACTTC
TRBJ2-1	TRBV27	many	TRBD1	CASSLDRAYNEQFF	TGTGCCAGCAGTTTGGACAGGGCGTACAATGAGCAGTTCTTC
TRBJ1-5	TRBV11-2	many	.	CASSPDGRSNQPQHF	TGTGCCAGCAGCCCCGACGGTCGAAGCAATCAGCCCCAGCATTTT
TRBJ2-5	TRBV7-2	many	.	CASSLLGTQYF	TGTGCCAGCAGCCTCCTGGGGACCCAGTACTTC
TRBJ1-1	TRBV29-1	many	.	CSVGTHGRTEAFF	TGCAGCGTTGGAACCCATGGGAGGACTGAAGCTTTCTTT
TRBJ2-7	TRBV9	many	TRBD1	CASSPGQDGYEQYF	TGTGCCAGCAGCCCGGGACAGGATGGATACGAGCAGTACTTC
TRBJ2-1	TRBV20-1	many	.	CSASGVPGSYNEQFF	TGCAGTGCTAGTGGAGTTCCAGGCTCCTACAATGAGCAGTTCTTC
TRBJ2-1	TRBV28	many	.	CASSRRAYNEQFF	TGTGCCAGCAGTAGACGGGCCTACAATGAGCAGTTCTTC
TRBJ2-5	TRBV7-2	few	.	CASSVQRETQYF	TGTGCCAGCAGCGTCCAGCGAGAGACCCAGTACTTC
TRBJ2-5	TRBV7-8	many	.	CASSRRREETQYF	TGTGCCAGCAGCCGAAGGAGGGAAGAGACCCAGTACTTC
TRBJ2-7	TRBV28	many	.	CASSFVRSYEQYF	TGTGCCAGCAGTTTCGTCAGATCCTACGAGCAGTACTTC
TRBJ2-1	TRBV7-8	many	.	CASTQTGPNNEQFF	TGTGCCAGCACCCAGACAGGCCCTAACAATGAGCAGTTCTTC
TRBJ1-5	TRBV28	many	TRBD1	CASSSGQGHQPQHF	TGTGCCAGCAGTTCGGGACAGGGACATCAGCCCCAGCATTTT
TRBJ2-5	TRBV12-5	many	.	CASGFGPPETQYF	TGTGCTAGTGGTTTCGGGCCCCCGGAGACCCAGTACTTC
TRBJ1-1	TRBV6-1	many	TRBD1	CASRYPGTGVLNTEAFF	TGTGCCAGCAGGTACCCGGGGACAGGGGTACTGAACACTGAAGCTTTCTTT
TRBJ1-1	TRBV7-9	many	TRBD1	CASSGRDRGPAFF	TGTGCCAGCAGCGGTCGGGACAGGGGGCCTGCTTTCTTT
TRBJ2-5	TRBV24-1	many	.	CATSDLSTGSQETQYF	TGTGCCACCAGTGATTTGTCAACAGGGTCACAAGAGACCCAGTACTTC
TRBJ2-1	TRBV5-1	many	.	CASSSRGEQFF	TGCGCCAGCAGCTCGAGGGGTGAGCAGTTCTTC
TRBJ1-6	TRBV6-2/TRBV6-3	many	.	CASNEGHLGSPLHF	TGTGCCAGCAACGAGGGACACCTTGGATCACCCCTCCACTTT
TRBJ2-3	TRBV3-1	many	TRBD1	CASSPTGFGTDTQYF	TGTGCCAGCAGTCCGACAGGGTTCGGAACAGATACGCAGTATTTT
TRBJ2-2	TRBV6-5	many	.	CASSRRLGQNTGELFF	TGTGCCAGCAGCCGAAGGCTTGGACAGAACACCGGGGAGCTGTTTTTT
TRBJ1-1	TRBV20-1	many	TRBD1	CSASAGGMNTEAFF	TGCAGTGCTAGCGCAGGGGGAATGAACACTGAAGCTTTCTTT
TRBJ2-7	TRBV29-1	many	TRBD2	CSVRTSNDEQYF	TGCAGCGTTAGGACTAGCAACGACGAGCAGTACTTC
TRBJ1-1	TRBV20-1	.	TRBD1	CSARVPGQPMLTEAFF	TGCAGTGCTAGAGTTCCGGGACAGCCCATGCTGACGGAAGCTTTCTTT
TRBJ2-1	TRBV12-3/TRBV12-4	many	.	CASSFSLNEQFF	TGTGCCAGCAGTTTTTCCCTGAATGAGCAGTTCTTC
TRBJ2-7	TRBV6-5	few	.	CASSYSGTRSLNEQYF	TGTGCCAGCAGTTACTCCGGGACCCGGTCGTTGAACGAGCAGTACTTC
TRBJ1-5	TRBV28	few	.	CASSHDNQPQHF	TGTGCCAGCAGTCATGATAATCAGCCCCAGCATTTT
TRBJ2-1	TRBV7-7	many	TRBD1	CASSSLGTGGYNEQFF	TGTGCCAGCAGCTCCCTGGGGACAGGGGGCTACAATGAGCAGTTCTTC
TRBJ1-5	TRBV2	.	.	CASSPGTYVPQHF	TGTGCCAGCAGTCCGGGGACGTACGTCCCCCAGCATTTT
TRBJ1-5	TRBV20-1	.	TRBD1	CSALGQGIGEPQHF	TGCAGTGCTCTCGGACAGGGGATTGGAGAGCCCCAGCATTTT
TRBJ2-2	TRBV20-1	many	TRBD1	CSARRTERTGVTGELFF	TGCAGTGCTAGACGTACCGAGAGGACAGGGGTCACCGGGGAGCTGTTTTTT
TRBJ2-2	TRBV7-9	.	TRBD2	CATPGRVTGELFF	TGTGCCACCCCGGGGAGGGTCACCGGGGAGCTGTTTTTT
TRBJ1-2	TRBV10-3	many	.	CAISESQDYGYTF	TGTGCCATCAGTGAAAGTCAGGACTATGGCTACACCTTC
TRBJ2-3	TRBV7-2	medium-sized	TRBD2	CASSAPTSGKSNTQYF	TGTGCCAGCAGCGCCCCCACTAGCGGAAAATCCAATACGCAGTATTTT
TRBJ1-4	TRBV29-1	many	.	CSVSELATNEKLFF	TGCAGCGTATCGGAGCTTGCAACTAATGAAAAGCTGTTTTTT
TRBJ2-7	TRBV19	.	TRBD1	CASSIGGTGTYEQYF	TGTGCCAGTAGTATTGGAGGGACAGGAACCTACGAGCAGTACTTC
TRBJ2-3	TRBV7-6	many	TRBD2	CASSLRLAGDTDTQYF	TGTGCCAGCAGCCTAAGACTAGCGGGAGATACAGATACGCAGTATTTT
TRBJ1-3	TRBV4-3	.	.	CASSQDLPFSGNTIYF	TGCGCCAGCAGCCAAGACTTACCGTTCTCTGGAAACACCATATATTTT
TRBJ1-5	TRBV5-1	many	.	CASSLQGRWPQHF	TGCGCCAGCAGCTTACAGGGTAGATGGCCCCAGCATTTT
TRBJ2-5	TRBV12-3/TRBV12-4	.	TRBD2	CASSLVAGGRETQYF	TGTGCCAGCAGTTTAGTAGCGGGAGGACGAGAGACCCAGTACTTC
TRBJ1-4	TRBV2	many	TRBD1	CASRRTGEEKLFF	TGTGCCAGCAGAAGGACAGGGGAAGAAAAACTGTTTTTT
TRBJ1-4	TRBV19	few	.	CASSRAEATNEKLFF	TGTGCCAGTAGTCGGGCGGAGGCAACTAATGAAAAACTGTTTTTT
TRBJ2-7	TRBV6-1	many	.	CASSEPRQSSSYEQYF	TGTGCCAGCAGTGAACCCAGACAGTCCAGCTCCTACGAGCAGTACTTC
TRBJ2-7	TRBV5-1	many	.	CASRSGFGYEQYF	TGCGCCAGCAGGTCAGGATTTGGGTACGAGCAGTACTTC
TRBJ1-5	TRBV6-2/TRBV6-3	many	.	CASRAGFSNQPQHF	TGTGCCAGCAGAGCGGGGTTTAGCAATCAGCCCCAGCATTTT
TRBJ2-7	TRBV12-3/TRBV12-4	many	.	CASSLADTYEQYF	TGTGCCAGCAGTTTAGCGGACACCTACGAGCAGTACTTC
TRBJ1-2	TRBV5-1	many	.	CASSSHPDNRRVEGYTF	TGCGCCAGCAGCTCCCACCCTGACAATCGGAGGGTAGAGGGCTACACCTTC
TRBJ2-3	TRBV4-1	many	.	CASSQEMWGTYKTDTQYF	TGCGCCAGCAGCCAAGAGATGTGGGGGACTTATAAAACAGATACGCAGTATTTT
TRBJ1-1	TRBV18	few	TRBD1	CASSPGQGSMNTEAFF	TGTGCCAGCTCACCAGGACAGGGAAGCATGAACACTGAAGCTTTCTTT
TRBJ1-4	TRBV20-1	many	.	CSHSYSLATNEKLFF	TGCAGTCATTCATATTCCCTTGCAACTAATGAAAAACTGTTTTTT
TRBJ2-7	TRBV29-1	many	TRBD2	CSVESGSDYEQYF	TGCAGCGTTGAAAGCGGGAGCGACTACGAGCAGTACTTC
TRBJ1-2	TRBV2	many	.	CASLGRGIHGYTF	TGTGCCAGCCTAGGACGGGGGATCCATGGCTACACCTTC
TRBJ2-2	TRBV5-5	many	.	CASSSNRDSLRPTGELFF	TGTGCCAGCAGCTCTAACCGGGACTCTCTGCGTCCCACCGGGGAGCTGTTTTTT
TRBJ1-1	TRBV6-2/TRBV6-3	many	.	CASSPVGGPGTEAFF	TGTGCCAGCAGCCCGGTCGGGGGGCCGGGGACTGAAGCTTTCTTT